These T cell receptor beta chains were read from a single sample in a study of blood T cell repertoires in COVID-19. Profiled with immunoSEQ multiplex PCR; TCRdb holds only in-frame clones, not every one. In the table there are about 210,000 clones, around 82% of which are singletons. The source material was peripheral blood. The receptors were sampled from a woman aged 50 to 60 with acute or convalescent COVID-19. CDR3s include the opening cysteine and the closing phenylalanine or tryptophan. The order of the fields is V gene, J gene, clone size, CDR3 length, D gene, CDR3 DNA, CDR3 protein. D genes are given only for firm matches. A clone size is listed for some rows: how often the clone was seen (once, few, many), or a class if it is expanded.

TRBV12-1	TRBJ1-2	few	15	-	TGTGCCAGCAGCAACTGGACAGGGCGCCCCTATGGCTACACCTTC	CASSNWTGRPYGYTF
TRBV9	TRBJ2-7	many	15	TRBD2	TGTGCCAGCAGCGTAGTAGGGACTAGCGGGAGCGAGCAGTACTTC	CASSVVGTSGSEQYF
TRBV2	TRBJ2-5	-	15	TRBD2	TGTGCCAGCAGAGGCAGCGGGAGGGCCAAAGAGACCCAGTACTTC	CASRGSGRAKETQYF
TRBV9	TRBJ1-6	-	15	-	TGTGCCAGCAGCGGACAGATCCGAAAAAATTCACCCCTCCACTTT	CASSGQIRKNSPLHF
TRBV2	TRBJ1-5	-	11	-	TGTGCCAGCAGTGATCAGGGACTCCAGCATTTT	CASSDQGLQHF
TRBV28	TRBJ2-4	-	15	-	TGTGCCACCGCTGGGGCAGGGCTAGCCAAAAACATTCAGTACTTC	CATAGAGLAKNIQYF
TRBV27	TRBJ2-7	-	15	-	TGTGCCAGCAGTTTCGCCCGGGGAAACTCCTACGAGCAGTACTTC	CASSFARGNSYEQYF
TRBV19	TRBJ2-2	-	15	-	TGTGCCAGTATTTTCTCGGGAGCGTTGACCGGGGAGCTGTTTTTT	CASIFSGALTGELFF
TRBV20-1	TRBJ2-5	-	16	-	TGCAGTGCTAGTACCGGGACAACCAACAGCCAAGAGACCCAGTACTTC	CSASTGTTNSQETQYF
TRBV25-1	TRBJ1-4	-	18	TRBD1	TGTGCCAGCAGTGCCGGGACAGGGGGCAGTGGTACTAATGAAAAACTGTTTTTT	CASSAGTGGSGTNEKLFF
TRBV24-1	TRBJ2-2	-	15	TRBD2	TGTGCCACCAGTGGGTCTAGCGGGAACACCGGGGAGCTGTTTTTT	CATSGSSGNTGELFF
TRBV6-1	TRBJ2-3	-	14	TRBD2	TGTGCCAGCAGTGAGGGAGGGATAACAGATACGCAGTATTTT	CASSEGGITDTQYF
TRBV2	TRBJ2-7	-	13	-	TGTGCCAGCAGGGCCCCCTCCCACCACGAGCAGTACTTC	CASRAPSHHEQYF
TRBV24-1	TRBJ2-5	-	16	TRBD2	TGTGCCACCAGTGACAATAGCGGGAGCAGGAGAGAGACCCAGTACTTC	CATSDNSGSRRETQYF
TRBV27	TRBJ1-5	-	15	TRBD1	TGTGCCAGCAGTCCCCTAGGGACAGGGAGTCAGCCCCAGCATTTT	CASSPLGTGSQPQHF
TRBV11-2	TRBJ1-2	-	16	-	TGTGCCAGCAGCTTAGATCGGTTAGGGGCTTTATCTGGCTACACCTTC	CASSLDRLGALSGYTF
TRBV30	TRBJ1-2	-	14	-	TGTGCCTGGAGCCAAAACCGGGGGGGTAGGAGCTACACCTTC	CAWSQNRGGRSYTF